This T cell receptor beta chain was sequenced during a study of OX40 agonist ivuxolimab in advanced cancers. Looking at the study overall: Hepatocellular carcinoma, melanoma, renal cell or head and neck cancer occurred in dose-escalation patients. The mean age was approximately 60 years, ranging from 23 to 79, with approximately 83% of participants male.

Measured with immunoSEQ multiplex PCR; TCRdb has only the in-frame clones, and not every one. The data hold tens of thousands of clones, with nearly 90% observed a single time. The CDR3 is 16 amino acids. Germline lookup yields CDR1 SGHNT and CDR2 YENEEA. On this clone: Its antigen is unknown. A much larger clonotype is one base distant, so this may be a read error.

Overall study results and limits: With doses of 0.1 to 3.0 mg/kg, CD4+ and CD8+ blood T cells had undergone clonal expansion by week 6.

This TCR was sampled from an adult with an advanced solid tumor such as melanoma, head and neck, liver or kidney cancer. V and J are TRBV11-3 and TRBJ2-1, with 8 bases identical to TRBD1. The material was CD4+ or CD8+ T cells sorted from blood, obtained in a trial of the OX40 agonist ivuxolimab. In DNA form, the CDR3 reads TGTGTCAGCAGCTCCCATGGACAGGGAAGCTACAATGAGCAGTTCTTC. Its translation is CVSSSHGQGSYNEQFF.